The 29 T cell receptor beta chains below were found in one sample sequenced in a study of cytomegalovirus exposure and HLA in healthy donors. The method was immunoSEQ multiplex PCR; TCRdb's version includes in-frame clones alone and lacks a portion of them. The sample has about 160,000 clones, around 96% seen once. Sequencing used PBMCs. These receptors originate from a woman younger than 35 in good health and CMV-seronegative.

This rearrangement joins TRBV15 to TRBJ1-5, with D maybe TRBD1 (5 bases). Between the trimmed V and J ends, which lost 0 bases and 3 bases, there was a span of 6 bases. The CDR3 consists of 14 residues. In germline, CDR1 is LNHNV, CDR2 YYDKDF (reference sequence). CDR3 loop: CATSRDRDNQPQHF. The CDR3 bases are TGTGCCACCAGCAGAGACAGGGACAATCAGCCCCAGCATTTT.

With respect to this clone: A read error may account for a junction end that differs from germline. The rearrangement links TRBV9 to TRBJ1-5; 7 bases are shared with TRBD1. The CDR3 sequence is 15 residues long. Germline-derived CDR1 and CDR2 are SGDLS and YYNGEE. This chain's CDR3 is CASSVGGGGNQPQHF. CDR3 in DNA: TGTGCCAGCAGCGTAGGAGGAGGGGGCAACCAGCCCCAGCATTTT.

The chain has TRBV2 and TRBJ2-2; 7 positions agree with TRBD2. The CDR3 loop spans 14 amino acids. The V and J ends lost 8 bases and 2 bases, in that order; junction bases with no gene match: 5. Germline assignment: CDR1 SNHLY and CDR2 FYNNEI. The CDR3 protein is CASGTNDNTGELFF. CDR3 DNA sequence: TGTGCCAGCGGGACTAATGATAACACCGGGGAGCTGTTTTTT.

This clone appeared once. The CDR3 protein is CSVEGPRDSQNYEQYF. In DNA, the CDR3 is TGCAGCGTTGAAGGACCACGGGACAGCCAAAACTACGAGCAGTACTTC. This chain joins TRBV29-1 and TRBJ2-7; 7 nucleotides match TRBD1. Germline V gives CDR1 SQVTM, CDR2 ANQGSEA. The CDR3 consists of 16 residues. Trimming took 1 base from V and 3 from J; bases not matched to a gene: 12.

The CDR3: CASSPRVGYGYTF. CDR3 sequence (DNA): TGTGCCAGCAGTCCCAGGGTTGGCTATGGCTACACCTTC. This sequence joins TRBV27 and TRBJ1-2, with TRBD1 as a possible D gene (5 bases). Germline V gene sequence: CDR1 MNHEY, CDR2 SMNVEV (reference sequence). This CDR3 spans 13 amino acids. The V end was cut by 5 bases, the J end by 4 bases, with 11 bases between.

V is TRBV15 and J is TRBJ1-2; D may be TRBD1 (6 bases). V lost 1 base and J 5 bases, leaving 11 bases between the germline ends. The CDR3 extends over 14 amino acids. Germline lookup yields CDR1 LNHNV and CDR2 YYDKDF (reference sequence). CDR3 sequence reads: CATSRVPGVYGYTF. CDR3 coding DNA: TGTGCCACCAGCAGAGTTCCAGGGGTTTATGGCTACACCTTC. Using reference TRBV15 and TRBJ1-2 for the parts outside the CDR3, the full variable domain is DAMVIQNPRYQVTQFGKPVTLSCSQTLNHNVMYWYQQKSSQAPKLLFHYYDKDFNNEADTPDNFQSRRPNTSFCFLDIRSPGLGDTAMYLCATSRVPGVYGYTFGSGTRLTVV.

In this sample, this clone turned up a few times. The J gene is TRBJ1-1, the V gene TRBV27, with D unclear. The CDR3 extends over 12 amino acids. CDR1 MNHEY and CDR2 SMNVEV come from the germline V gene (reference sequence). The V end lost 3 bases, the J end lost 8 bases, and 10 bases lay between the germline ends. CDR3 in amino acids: CASSFVPGEAFF. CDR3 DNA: TGTGCCAGCAGTTTTGTTCCGGGAGAAGCTTTCTTT.

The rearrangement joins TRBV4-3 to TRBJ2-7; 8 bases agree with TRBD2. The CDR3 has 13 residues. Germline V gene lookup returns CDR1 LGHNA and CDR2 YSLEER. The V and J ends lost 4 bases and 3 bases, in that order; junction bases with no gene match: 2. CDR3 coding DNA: TGCGCCAGCAGCCCCACTAGCGGCTACGAGCAGTACTTC. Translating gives CASSPTSGYEQYF.

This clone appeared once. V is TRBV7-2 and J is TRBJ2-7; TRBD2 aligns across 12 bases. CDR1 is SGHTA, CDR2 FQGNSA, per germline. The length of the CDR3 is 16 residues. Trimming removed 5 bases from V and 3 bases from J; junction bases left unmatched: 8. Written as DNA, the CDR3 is TGTGCCAGCAGCCTAAGACTAGCGGGGGCCAACTACGAGCAGTACTTC. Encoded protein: CASSLRLAGANYEQYF.

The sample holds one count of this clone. The CDR3 sequence is CASSFQQGNYGYTF. The CDR3 DNA sequence: TGTGCCAGCAGCTTCCAACAGGGTAACTATGGCTACACCTTC. The chain couples TRBV7-2 to TRBJ1-2, with D perhaps matching TRBD1 (6 bases). Trimming took off 3 bases at V and 1 base at J, with 9 bases between the two ends. Germline CDR1 and CDR2: SGHTA and FQGNSA. This CDR3 has 14 residues.

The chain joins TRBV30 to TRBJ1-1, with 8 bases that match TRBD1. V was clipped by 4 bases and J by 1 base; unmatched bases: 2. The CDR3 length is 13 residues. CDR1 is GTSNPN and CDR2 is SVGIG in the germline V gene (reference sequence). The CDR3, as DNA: TGTGCCTGGATCGGACAGGGGAACACTGAAGCTTTCTTT. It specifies CAWIGQGNTEAFF.

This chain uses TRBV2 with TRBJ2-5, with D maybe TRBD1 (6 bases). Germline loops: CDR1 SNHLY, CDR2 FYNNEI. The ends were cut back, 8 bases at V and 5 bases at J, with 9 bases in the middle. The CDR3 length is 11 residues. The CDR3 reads CASGGWETQYF. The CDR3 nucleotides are TGTGCCAGCGGGGGCTGGGAGACCCAGTACTTC.

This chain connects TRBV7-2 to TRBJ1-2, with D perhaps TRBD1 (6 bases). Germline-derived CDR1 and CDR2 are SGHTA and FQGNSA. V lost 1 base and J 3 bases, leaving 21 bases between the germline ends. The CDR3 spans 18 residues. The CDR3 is CASSLVPPIGGQHYGYTF. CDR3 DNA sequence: TGTGCCAGCAGCTTAGTTCCCCCCATCGGAGGACAGCACTATGGCTACACCTTC.

CDR3 region: CARHQTGGKGYTF. The CDR3 DNA follows: TGTGCCAGGCATCAGACAGGGGGCAAAGGCTACACCTTC. This chain links TRBV2 with TRBJ1-2, with 10 bases that match TRBD1. CDR3 length: 13 amino acids. Germline-derived CDR1 and CDR2 are SNHLY and FYNNEI. Losses at the gene ends were 9 bases for V and 8 bases for J; bases not matched to a gene: 9.

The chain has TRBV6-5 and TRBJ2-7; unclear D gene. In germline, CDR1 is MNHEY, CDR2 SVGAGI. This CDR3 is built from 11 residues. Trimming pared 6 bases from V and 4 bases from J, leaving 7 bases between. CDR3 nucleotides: TGTGCCAGCAGGATCGGGTACGAGCAGTACTTC. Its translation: CASRIGYEQYF.

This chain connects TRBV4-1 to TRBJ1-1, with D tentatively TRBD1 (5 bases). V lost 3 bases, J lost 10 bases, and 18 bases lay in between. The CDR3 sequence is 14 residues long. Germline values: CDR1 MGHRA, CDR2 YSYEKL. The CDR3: CASSQPREGRTAFF. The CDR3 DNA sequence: TGCGCCAGCAGCCAGCCAAGGGAGGGGCGGACAGCTTTCTTT.

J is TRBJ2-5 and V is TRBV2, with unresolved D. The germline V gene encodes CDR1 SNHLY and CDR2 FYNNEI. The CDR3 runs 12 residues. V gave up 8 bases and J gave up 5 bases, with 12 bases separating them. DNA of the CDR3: TGTGCCAGCGATCGGCAGAGGGAGACCCAGTACTTC. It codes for CASDRQRETQYF.

CDR3 DNA sequence: TGTGCCAGCAGTTACCATGGACAGAACTATGGCTACACCTTC. This encodes CASSYHGQNYGYTF. This chain links TRBV6-5 with TRBJ1-2, with D perhaps matching TRBD1 (6 bases). Germline values: CDR1 MNHEY, CDR2 SVGAGI. The V gene lost 2 bases and the J gene lost 2 bases, with 9 bases spanning the gap. This CDR3 has 14 residues.

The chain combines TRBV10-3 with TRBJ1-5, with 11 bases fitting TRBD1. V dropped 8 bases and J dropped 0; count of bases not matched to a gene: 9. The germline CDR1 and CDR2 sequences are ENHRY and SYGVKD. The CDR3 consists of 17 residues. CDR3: CAIGQGAGTHSNQPQHF. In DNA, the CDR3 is TGTGCCATCGGACAGGGGGCCGGGACTCATAGCAATCAGCCCCAGCATTTT.

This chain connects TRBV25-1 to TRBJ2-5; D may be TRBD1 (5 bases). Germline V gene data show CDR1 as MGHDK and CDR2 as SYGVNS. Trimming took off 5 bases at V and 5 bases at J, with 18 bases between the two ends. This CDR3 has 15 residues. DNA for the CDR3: TGTGCCAGCAGTAACACACCGGACATTTGGGAGACCCAGTACTTC. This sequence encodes CASSNTPDIWETQYF.

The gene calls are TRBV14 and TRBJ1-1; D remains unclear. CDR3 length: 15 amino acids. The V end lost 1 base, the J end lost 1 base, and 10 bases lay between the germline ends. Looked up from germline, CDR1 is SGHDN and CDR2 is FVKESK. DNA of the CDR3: TGTGCCAGCAGCCAAGTTCGGTACGGGAACACTGAAGCTTTCTTT. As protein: CASSQVRYGNTEAFF.

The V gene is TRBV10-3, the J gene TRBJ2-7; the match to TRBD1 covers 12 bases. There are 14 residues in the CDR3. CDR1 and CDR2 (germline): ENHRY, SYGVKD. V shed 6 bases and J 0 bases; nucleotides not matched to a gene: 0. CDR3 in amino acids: CAIRGQGASYEQYF. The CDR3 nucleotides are TGTGCCATCAGGGGACAGGGGGCCTCCTACGAGCAGTACTTC.

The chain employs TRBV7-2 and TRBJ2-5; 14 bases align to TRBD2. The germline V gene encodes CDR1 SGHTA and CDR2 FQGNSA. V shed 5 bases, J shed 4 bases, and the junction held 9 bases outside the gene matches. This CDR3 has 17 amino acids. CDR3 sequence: CASSPGLAGEFRETQYF. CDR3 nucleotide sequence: TGTGCCAGCAGCCCGGGACTAGCGGGGGAATTCAGAGAGACCCAGTACTTC.

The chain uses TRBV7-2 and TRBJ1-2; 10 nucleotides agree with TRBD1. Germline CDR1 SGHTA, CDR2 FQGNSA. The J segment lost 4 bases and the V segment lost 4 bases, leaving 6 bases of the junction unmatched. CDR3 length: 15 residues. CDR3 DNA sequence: TGTGCCAGCAGCTCGGGACAGGGGCGCCTCTATGGCTACACCTTC. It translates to CASSSGQGRLYGYTF.

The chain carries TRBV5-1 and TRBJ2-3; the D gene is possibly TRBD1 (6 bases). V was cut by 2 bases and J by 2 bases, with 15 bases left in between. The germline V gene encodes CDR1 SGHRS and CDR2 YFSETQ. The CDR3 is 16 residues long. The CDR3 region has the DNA TGCGCCAGCAGCTTCGCAGGAACAGGGTACACAGATACGCAGTATTTT. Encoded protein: CASSFAGTGYTDTQYF.

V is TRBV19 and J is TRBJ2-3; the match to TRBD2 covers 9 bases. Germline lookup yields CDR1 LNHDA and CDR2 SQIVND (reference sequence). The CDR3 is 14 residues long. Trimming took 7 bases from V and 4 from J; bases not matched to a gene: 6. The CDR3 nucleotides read TGTGCCAGTAAAGAAGCGGGGGGCGCAGATACGCAGTATTTT. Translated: CASKEAGGADTQYF. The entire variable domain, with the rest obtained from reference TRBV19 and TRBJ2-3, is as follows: DGGITQSPKYLFRKEGQNVTLSCEQNLNHDAMYWYRQDPGQGLRLIYYSQIVNDFQKGDIAEGYSVSREKKESFPLTVTSAQKNPTAFYLCASKEAGGADTQYFGPGTRLTVL.

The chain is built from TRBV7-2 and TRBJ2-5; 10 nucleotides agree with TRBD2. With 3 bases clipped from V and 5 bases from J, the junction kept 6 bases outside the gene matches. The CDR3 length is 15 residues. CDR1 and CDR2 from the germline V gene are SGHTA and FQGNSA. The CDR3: CASSLSGGAGETQYF. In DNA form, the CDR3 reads TGTGCCAGCAGCTTGAGCGGGGGGGCGGGGGAGACCCAGTACTTC.

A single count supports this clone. The DNA of the CDR3 is TGTGCCAGCAGCTGGGAACAGGCGTGGGGTGGCTACACCTTC. Its protein is CASSWEQAWGGYTF. The V gene is TRBV5-6, the J gene TRBJ1-2, with D perhaps matching TRBD1 (5 bases). The CDR3 totals 14 residues. The germline V gene encodes CDR1 SGHDT and CDR2 YYEEEE. V lost 3 bases and J lost 7, with 16 bases in between.

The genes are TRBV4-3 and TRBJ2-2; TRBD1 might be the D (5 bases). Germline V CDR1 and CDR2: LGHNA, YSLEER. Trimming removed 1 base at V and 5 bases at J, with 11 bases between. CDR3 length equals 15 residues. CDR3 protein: CASSQGAGQTGELFF. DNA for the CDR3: TGCGCCAGCAGCCAAGGGGCAGGGCAAACCGGGGAGCTGTTTTTT.